The 6 T cell receptor beta chains listed next were all sequenced from one sample in a study of monozygotic twins with inflammatory bowel disease. Reanalyzing the 5' RACE reads, TCRdb keeps one entry per CDR3 protein, without DNA. Recorded for this sample: roughly 320,000 distinct CDR3 sequences. The sample was blood. The receptors were sampled from a human donor with ulcerative colitis or Crohn's disease, or a healthy co-twin of an affected twin (not recorded which).

V gene TRBV6-5 combines with J gene TRBJ2-4. The CDR3 sequence is 16 residues long. Germline V gene lookup returns CDR1 MNHEY and CDR2 SVGAGI. CDR3 sequence reads: CASSNGRTSDKNIQYF.

V and J are TRBV5-1 and TRBJ2-2; TCRdb's assignment of TRBD1 cannot be checked, as there is no DNA. Germline V lookup: CDR1 SGHRS, CDR2 YFSETQ. This CDR3 comprises 13 residues. The chain's CDR3 is CASRAGGTGELFF. The variable domain in full, with the rest retrieved from reference TRBV5-1 and TRBJ2-2, is KAGVTQTPRYLIKTRGQQVTLSCSPISGHRSVSWYQQTPGQGLQFLFEYFSETQRNKGNFPGRFSGRQFSNSRSEMNVSTLELGDSALYLCASRAGGTGELFFGEGSRLTVL.

The V call is TRBV7-2, the J call TRBJ1-6. The CDR3 is 13 residues long. In germline, CDR1 is SGHTA, CDR2 FQGNSA. CDR3: CASSLPSNSPLHF.

The chain is built from TRBV4-3 and TRBJ2-3; TCRdb's D call of TRBD2 is untestable without DNA. This CDR3 has 19 amino acids. Germline CDR1 is LGHNA and CDR2 is YSLEER. The CDR3 loop is CASSQGGTSGGTFTDTQYF.

This chain links TRBV7-3 with TRBJ2-2; TCRdb's assignment of TRBD2 cannot be checked, as there is no DNA. Germline values: CDR1 SGHTA, CDR2 FQGTGA. CDR3 length: 13 amino acids. CDR3 amino acids: CASSFWESGELFF.

This chain links TRBV6-6 with TRBJ1-2. The CDR3 contains 14 residues. Germline V lookup: CDR1 MNHNY, CDR2 SVGAGI (reference sequence). The CDR3 spells CASSYEGTNYGYTF.